This passage covers 21 T cell receptor beta chains from one sample sequenced in a study of shared clonotypes between healthy human individuals. Some clones are missing from TCRdb's copy, which holds only in-frame ones; the method was immunoSEQ multiplex PCR. The profile shows around 2.5 million clones, approximately 94% of them singletons. Sequencing was done on a sample of naive CD4+ T cells from PBMCs. Described subset: CD45RA+ positively selected. All receptors come from a man aged 18 to 29 in good health. Some clones in this sample may be carry-over from other donors' samples.

In this sample, this clone turned up once. Other DNA sequences of this sample code for an identical CDR3. The chain carries TRBV18 and TRBJ2-3; maybe TRBD2 (5 bases). The length of the CDR3 is 14 residues. From germline, CDR1 is KGHSH and CDR2 LQKENI. V dropped 0 bases and J dropped 2 bases, with 6 bases sitting between them. CDR3 sequence (DNA): TGTGCCAGCTCACCACCGGGAGACACAGATACGCAGTATTTT. Its protein product is CASSPPGDTDTQYF.

The chain has TRBV5-1 and TRBJ2-5; 8 bases agree with TRBD1. Germline CDR1 reads SGHRS; CDR2 reads YFSETQ. With V trimmed by 0 bases and J by 2 bases, 15 bases remained unmatched. This CDR3 region has 19 residues. The chain's CDR3 is CASSLAGSSSQGGQETQYF. For the CDR3, the DNA is TGCGCCAGCAGCTTGGCAGGTTCAAGTTCACAGGGGGGACAAGAGACCCAGTACTTC.

This rearrangement joins TRBV4-1 to TRBJ2-1, with TRBD2 identical over 11 bases. Per the germline V gene, CDR1 is MGHRA and CDR2 is YSYEKL. V gave up 4 bases and J gave up 2 bases; unmatched junction bases: 7. The CDR3 has 17 amino acids. This CDR3 reads CASSRGTSGRAYNEQFF. For the CDR3, the DNA is TGCGCCAGCAGCCGAGGGACTAGCGGTAGAGCCTACAATGAGCAGTTCTTC.

V and J are TRBV5-1 and TRBJ2-7, with 10 nucleotides matching TRBD1. In germline, CDR1 is SGHRS, CDR2 YFSETQ. The CDR3 runs 13 residues. With V trimmed by 5 bases and J by 3 bases, 2 bases remained unmatched. CDR3 residues: CASRWDRGYEQYF. In nucleotides, the CDR3 is TGCGCCAGCAGATGGGACAGGGGCTACGAGCAGTACTTC.

The chain uses TRBV27 and TRBJ1-2; tentatively, D is TRBD1 (6 bases). The CDR3 is made up of 16 amino acids. V was shortened by 4 bases and J by 8 bases, with 23 bases between the two germline ends. CDR1 is MNHEY, CDR2 SMNVEV, per germline (reference sequence). The CDR3 nucleotides are TGTGCCAGCAGTTGGAGTTTACGGGGGCGATGGACCGGCTACACCTTC. Residues: CASSWSLRGRWTGYTF.

This clone was picked up one time. J is TRBJ2-5 and V is TRBV15; 11 bases agree with TRBD2. Looked up from germline, CDR1 is LNHNV and CDR2 is YYDKDF (reference sequence). This CDR3 is built from 16 residues. V lost 0 bases and J lost 4; bases outside the gene matches: 4. The CDR3 region is CATSRDLSGRGETQYF. CDR3 coding DNA: TGTGCCACCAGCAGAGATCTTAGCGGGAGGGGAGAGACCCAGTACTTC.

The chain couples TRBV29-1 to TRBJ2-7; D is uncertain. From germline, CDR1 is SQVTM and CDR2 ANQGSEA. This CDR3 is built from 11 residues. Trimming removed 4 bases at V and 5 bases at J, with 9 bases between. In DNA form, the CDR3 reads TGCAGCGTTGTATGGGTAGACGAGCAGTACTTC. The encoded protein is CSVVWVDEQYF.

Comments on this clone: Other DNA sequences within the sample encode an identical CDR3. This chain links TRBV5-4 with TRBJ2-1; 10 nucleotides match TRBD2. The CDR3 loop spans 15 amino acids. The V and J ends lost 4 bases and 3 bases, in that order; junction bases with no gene match: 4. Germline V gene data show CDR1 as SGHNT and CDR2 as YYREEE (reference sequence). CDR3 sequence: CASSLSSGSYNEQFF. Here the CDR3 DNA reads TGTGCCAGCAGCCTATCTAGCGGGAGCTACAATGAGCAGTTCTTC.

The chain joins TRBV11-2 to TRBJ2-7, with D hard to call. The CDR3 is 15 amino acids. Germline-derived CDR1 and CDR2 are SGHAT and FQNNGV. V lost 0 bases and J lost 0, with 9 bases in between. CDR3: CASSLDPLSSYEQYF. CDR3 sequence (DNA): TGTGCCAGCAGCTTAGATCCCTTATCCTCCTACGAGCAGTACTTC.

The sample holds one count of this clone. The limits of the CDR3 on the DNA are not certain, so only TCRdb's listed CDR3 is given. The V call is TRBV21-1, the J call TRBJ2-7. TRBV21-1 corresponds to a pseudogene. Inclusive of both ends, the CDR3 amounts to 15 amino acids. CDR3: CASSKVGYGSYEQYF.

V is TRBV7-2 and J is TRBJ2-3, with 9 positions matching TRBD2. V dropped 4 bases and J dropped 4; count of bases not matched to a gene: 6. Germline assignment: CDR1 SGHTA and CDR2 FQGNSA. This CDR3 has 15 amino acids. The CDR3: CASSYLAGPSDTQYF. The CDR3 DNA is TGTGCCAGCAGCTATCTAGCGGGACCGTCAGATACGCAGTATTTT.

On this clone: At the DNA level, this CDR3 is encoded by other sequences in the same sample as well. This rearrangement joins TRBV7-9 to TRBJ2-3; a weak D match, TRBD2 (5 bases). Germline CDR1 is SEHNR and CDR2 is FQNEAQ (reference sequence). Trimming removed 2 bases from V and 0 bases from J, with 9 bases in between. The CDR3 covers 15 residues. CDR3 residues: CASSLKAASTDTQYF. Written as DNA, the CDR3 is TGTGCCAGCAGCTTAAAAGCGGCTAGCACAGATACGCAGTATTTT.

The table lists this clone with a count of one. The V and J genes are TRBV7-9 and TRBJ1-2, with no clear D. With 5 bases removed from V and 2 bases from J, the gap between germline ends came to 18 bases. The CDR3 is 16 amino acids. Germline loops: CDR1 SEHNR, CDR2 FQNEAQ (reference sequence). The CDR3 DNA reads TGTGCCAGCAGCCGAAACGTCGGCAGCTCGAACTATGGCTACACCTTC. Its protein product is CASSRNVGSSNYGYTF.

The rearrangement uses TRBV18 and TRBJ2-3, with TRBD2 matching over 12 bases. The germline CDR1 and CDR2 sequences are KGHSH and LQKENI. The V and J ends lost 4 bases and 2 bases, in that order; junction bases with no gene match: 7. This CDR3 is built from 17 residues. DNA for the CDR3: TGTGCCAGCTCACGTAGACTAGCGGGAGAGTCCACAGATACGCAGTATTTT. Its translation is CASSRRLAGESTDTQYF.

The genes are TRBV7-2 and TRBJ2-3; tentative D call: TRBD2 (5 bases). The length of the CDR3 is 16 residues. The germline gives CDR1 SGHTA, CDR2 FQGNSA. V shed 1 base and J shed 1 base, with 12 bases lying between them. CDR3: CASSLVFGSGTDTQYF. Here the CDR3 DNA reads TGTGCCAGCAGCTTAGTGTTCGGTAGCGGCACAGATACGCAGTATTTT.

J is TRBJ1-4 and V is TRBV19; maybe TRBD1 (5 bases). Trimming removed 1 base at V and 8 bases at J, with 14 bases between. This CDR3 contains 15 residues. Germline CDR1 LNHDA, CDR2 SQIVND (reference sequence). The CDR3 sequence is CASSIAAGYDEKLFF. The CDR3 DNA reads as TGTGCCAGTAGTATAGCCGCAGGGTATGACGAAAAACTGTTTTTT.

The DNA of the CDR3 is TGTGCCAGCGGGGTTCCAGCCGTCGCTCTCCCTCACAATGAGCAGTTCTTC. Residues: CASGVPAVALPHNEQFF. V gene TRBV28 combines with J gene TRBJ2-1; D is undetermined. Looked up from germline, CDR1 is MDHEN and CDR2 is SYDVKM. This CDR3 contains 17 residues. Trimming took 8 bases from V and 5 from J, leaving 25 bases between them.

The chain has TRBV6-5 and TRBJ2-7; TRBD2 agrees at 8 bases. Germline loops: CDR1 MNHEY, CDR2 SVGAGI. The length of the CDR3 is 16 residues. The junction had 6 bases not matched to a gene; V was cut back by 0 bases and J by 2 bases. The CDR3 reads CASSYSLIAGTYEQYF. CDR3 in DNA: TGTGCCAGCAGTTACTCGTTAATAGCGGGAACCTACGAGCAGTACTTC.

The chain recombines TRBV28 with TRBJ2-2, with unresolved D. Germline values: CDR1 MDHEN, CDR2 SYDVKM. V gave up 5 bases and J gave up 5 bases, with 9 bases separating them. The CDR3 has 13 residues. CDR3 region: CASSTLTTGELFF. CDR3 nucleotide sequence: TGTGCCAGCAGTACGTTAACAACCGGGGAGCTGTTTTTT.

The rearrangement joins TRBV2 to TRBJ1-2; TRBD1 might be the D (5 bases). Trimming left V 6 bases short and J 3 bases short, with 11 bases between. The CDR3 extends over 13 amino acids. Germline loops: CDR1 SNHLY, CDR2 FYNNEI. CDR3 in amino acids: CASRYGTDYGYTF. CDR3 nucleotides: TGTGCCAGCAGATACGGGACCGACTATGGCTACACCTTC.

The chain links TRBV25-1 to TRBJ2-2; D call uncertain. The CDR3 sequence is 14 residues long. Germline CDR1 and CDR2: MGHDK and SYGVNS. V lost 3 bases to trimming and J lost 4 bases, with 9 bases between them. Here the CDR3 DNA reads TGTGCCAGCAGTGAGTCTCGTGGCACCGGGGAGCTGTTTTTT. Its protein product is CASSESRGTGELFF.